Following are 18 T cell receptor beta chains from one sample sequenced in a study of blood T cell repertoires in COVID-19. Sequencing was performed with immunoSEQ multiplex PCR; in TCRdb, only in-frame clones are kept and a portion is missing. The sample contains approximately 220,000 clones, roughly nine tenths of which appear only once. Sequencing input: PBMCs or T cells enriched from blood (not recorded which). Receptor source: a woman aged 18-29 years in a cohort exposed to, infected with or recovered from COVID-19 (not recorded which).

The chain has TRBV7-3 and TRBJ1-1; D uncertain. The CDR3 runs 14 residues. Germline CDR1 reads SGHTA; CDR2 reads FQGTGA. Trimming cost V 1 base and J 8 bases, with 14 bases left between them. Written as DNA, the CDR3 is TGTGCCAGCAGCTTAAATCGGCAGGCGGGGGAAGCTTTCTTT. Amino acid sequence: CASSLNRQAGEAFF.

The chain links TRBV10-3 to TRBJ2-7; 11 nucleotides line up with TRBD1. The V gene's germline CDR1 is ENHRY and CDR2 SYGVKD. The CDR3 runs to 15 residues. V shed 3 bases and J 3 bases; nucleotides not matched to a gene: 4. The CDR3 loop reads CAISEPGTGGYEQYF. The CDR3 DNA follows: TGTGCCATCAGTGAACCCGGGACAGGGGGCTACGAGCAGTACTTC.

V and J are TRBV2 and TRBJ2-2; D ambiguous. Germline CDR1 is SNHLY and CDR2 is FYNNEI. Between the trimmed V and J ends, which lost 7 bases and 7 bases, there was a span of 10 bases. The CDR3 consists of 12 residues. The DNA of the CDR3 is TGTGCCAGCACTACAGAAGTCGGGGAGCTGTTTTTT. Its translation: CASTTEVGELFF.

This clone appeared a few times. The gene calls are TRBV5-1 and TRBJ2-1, with 8 bases aligning to TRBD1. CDR3 length: 15 amino acids. Germline V gives CDR1 SGHRS, CDR2 YFSETQ. Trimming cost V 3 bases and J 9 bases; bases outside gene matches: 11. CDR3 loop: CASSSQDRVYGEQFF. The CDR3 nucleotides are TGCGCCAGCAGCTCCCAGGACAGGGTCTATGGTGAGCAGTTCTTC.

The CDR3 bases are TGTGCCAGCAGCTCGGACTGGACCTCGGTTTATGGCTACACCTTC. Its translation is CASSSDWTSVYGYTF. The chain has TRBV5-8 and TRBJ1-2; no clear D gene. Germline loops: CDR1 SGHTS, CDR2 YDEGEE. V lost 3 bases and J lost 5, with 17 bases in between. CDR3 length equals 15 residues.

This chain uses TRBV7-3 with TRBJ2-7; TRBD1 might be the D (7 bases). The CDR3 covers 12 residues. Trimming took off 8 bases at V and 2 bases at J, with 10 bases between the two ends. Germline CDR1 is SGHTA and CDR2 is FQGTGA. The CDR3 DNA is TGTGCCAGCGGAGGGGGCCCCTACGAGCAGTACTTC. It translates to CASGGGPYEQYF.

The chain recombines TRBV6-1 with TRBJ2-2; possibly TRBD2 for D (6 bases). The CDR3 spans 20 residues. Trimming cost V 4 bases and J 6 bases, with 30 bases left between them. Germline lookup yields CDR1 MNHNS and CDR2 SASEGT. CDR3 sequence reads: CASSASRDFVVGSDPGELFF. The CDR3, as DNA: TGTGCCAGCAGTGCGTCCCGGGACTTCGTCGTTGGGTCCGACCCCGGGGAGCTGTTTTTT.

The chain recombines TRBV19 with TRBJ1-5; 7 bases match TRBD1. V dropped 6 bases and J dropped 5; count of bases not matched to a gene: 7. The CDR3 runs 14 residues. Germline V gene lookup returns CDR1 LNHDA and CDR2 SQIVND (reference sequence). The CDR3 bases are TGTGCCAGTAGAAATGCGCAGGGGGATCAGCCCCAGCATTTT. It is translated as CASRNAQGDQPQHF.

Here the CDR3 reads CASSQEGAGGYEQYF. CDR3 DNA: TGTGCCAGCAGCCAAGAAGGAGCGGGGGGCTACGAGCAGTACTTC. This chain links TRBV3-1 (or the pseudogene TRBV3-2) with TRBJ2-7; 9 bases match TRBD2. CDR3 size: 15 residues. The junction had 3 bases not matched to a gene; V was cut back by 0 bases and J by 3 bases. Germline CDR1 and CDR2: LGHDT and YNNKEL (reference sequence).

This clone was found once. The chain employs TRBV19 and TRBJ2-1, with TRBD2 as a possible D gene (6 bases). V shed 5 bases and J shed 8 bases, with 22 bases lying between them. The CDR3 length is 16 residues. Germline CDR1 LNHDA, CDR2 SQIVND (reference sequence). CDR3 region: CASSARAGRIGDEQFF. The CDR3, as DNA: TGTGCCAGTAGTGCAAGGGCAGGGAGGATTGGTGATGAGCAGTTCTTC.

This chain's CDR3 is CASTRVINTEAFF. The CDR3 bases are TGTGCCAGCACGAGGGTCATAAACACTGAAGCTTTCTTT. This chain links TRBV6-5 with TRBJ1-1, with D uncertain. The CDR3 runs 13 residues. CDR1 and CDR2 (germline): MNHEY, SVGAGI. Trimming left V 7 bases short and J 2 bases short, with 11 bases between.

This chain connects TRBV28 to TRBJ2-1; D might be TRBD2 (5 bases). V was pared by 11 bases and J by 4 bases, with 21 bases between. CDR1 and CDR2 (germline): MDHEN, SYDVKM. The CDR3 runs 15 residues. CDR3 amino acids: CAAHGVERIYNEQFF. The DNA of the CDR3 is TGTGCCGCGCACGGGGTGGAGCGGATATACAATGAGCAGTTCTTC.

V and J are TRBV5-1 and TRBJ2-7, with 7 bases aligning to TRBD2. The V gene's germline CDR1 is SGHRS and CDR2 YFSETQ. The CDR3 totals 14 residues. V was clipped by 4 bases and J by 0 bases; unmatched bases: 4. CDR3 residues: CASSGGGFSYEQYF. The CDR3 DNA reads TGCGCCAGCAGCGGGGGGGGATTCTCCTACGAGCAGTACTTC.

This clone was seen once. The chain combines TRBV7-9 with TRBJ1-5; no firm D call. CDR1 and CDR2 (germline): SEHNR, FQNEAQ (reference sequence). This CDR3 is built from 19 residues. V was trimmed by 5 bases and J by 0 bases, leaving 23 bases between them. In DNA form, the CDR3 reads TGTGCCAGCAGCCGGGGTTGGGCCGACGAATATAGTAGCAATCAGCCCCAGCATTTT. Translating gives CASSRGWADEYSSNQPQHF.

This chain links TRBV2 with TRBJ1-1; D perhaps matches TRBD1 (6 bases). Trimming pared 3 bases from V and 6 bases from J, leaving 14 bases between. Germline CDR1 SNHLY, CDR2 FYNNEI. CDR3 length: 14 residues. CDR3 amino acids: CASSEQGLSSEAFF. The CDR3 nucleotides read TGTGCCAGCAGTGAGCAGGGGTTATCTTCTGAAGCTTTCTTT.

CDR3 residues: CATLQTGLGYGYTF. The DNA for the CDR3 is TGTGCCACCCTACAGACAGGCCTAGGCTATGGCTACACCTTC. The chain couples TRBV6-5 to TRBJ1-2; a possible D gene is TRBD1 (6 bases). Germline assignment: CDR1 MNHEY and CDR2 SVGAGI. Between the trimmed V and J ends, which lost 10 bases and 4 bases, there was a span of 19 bases. The CDR3 runs 14 residues.

V gene TRBV7-9 combines with J gene TRBJ1-2, with no clear D. This CDR3 is built from 11 residues. V shed 4 bases and J shed 2 bases, with 2 bases lying between them. The germline gives CDR1 SEHNR, CDR2 FQNEAQ (reference sequence). As DNA, the CDR3 is TGTGCCAGCAGCTCAAACTATGGCTACACCTTC. Protein product: CASSSNYGYTF.

The chain recombines TRBV19 with TRBJ1-2; D uncertain. The V gene lost 3 bases and the J gene lost 8 bases, with 13 bases spanning the gap. Germline V lookup: CDR1 LNHDA, CDR2 SQIVND (reference sequence). The CDR3 loop spans 13 amino acids. In nucleotides, the CDR3 is TGTGCCAGTAGTATTACCGAGGCGGAGGGCTACACCTTC. Translated: CASSITEAEGYTF. Combining the CDR3 with reference TRBV19 and TRBJ1-2 gives the whole variable domain DGGITQSPKYLFRKEGQNVTLSCEQNLNHDAMYWYRQDPGQGLRLIYYSQIVNDFQKGDIAEGYSVSREKKESFPLTVTSAQKNPTAFYLCASSITEAEGYTFGSGTRLTVV.